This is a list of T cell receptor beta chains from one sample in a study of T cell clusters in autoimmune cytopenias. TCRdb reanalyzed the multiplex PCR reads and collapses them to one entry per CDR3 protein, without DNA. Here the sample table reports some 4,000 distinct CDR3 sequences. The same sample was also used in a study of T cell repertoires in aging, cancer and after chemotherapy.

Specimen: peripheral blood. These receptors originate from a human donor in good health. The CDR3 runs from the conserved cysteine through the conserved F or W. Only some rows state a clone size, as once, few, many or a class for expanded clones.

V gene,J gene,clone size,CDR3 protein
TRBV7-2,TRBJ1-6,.,CASSFGGSWNSPLHF
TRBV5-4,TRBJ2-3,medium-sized,CASSLQRRTDTQYF
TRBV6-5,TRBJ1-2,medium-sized,CASSYRDSYGYTF
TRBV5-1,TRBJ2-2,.,CASSVDGQGGNTGELFF
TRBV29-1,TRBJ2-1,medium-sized,CSATEYYNEQFF
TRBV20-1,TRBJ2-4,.,CSVRQQGAHIQYF
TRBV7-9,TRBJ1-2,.,CASSLAQDRGYTF
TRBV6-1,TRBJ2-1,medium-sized,CASSALAGGNEQFF
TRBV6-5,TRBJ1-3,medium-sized,CASSWTGTGDGNTIYF
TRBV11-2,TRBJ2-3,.,CASSPRTSLGDTQYF
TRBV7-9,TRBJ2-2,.,CASSEQGTGELFF
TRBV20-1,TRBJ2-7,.,CSARGQRYEQYF
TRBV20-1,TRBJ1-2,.,CSAIDGNYGYTF
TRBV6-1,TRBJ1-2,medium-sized,CASSKTGGGDYGYTF
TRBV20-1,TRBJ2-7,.,CSAASGGYYEQYF
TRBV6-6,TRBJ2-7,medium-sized,CASSWSGAYEQYF
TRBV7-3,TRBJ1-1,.,CASSLRVGAGPEAFF
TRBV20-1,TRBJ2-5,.,CSANKILAGQETQYF
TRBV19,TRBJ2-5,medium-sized,CASSFTGTSGGKETQYF
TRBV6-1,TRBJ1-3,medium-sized,CASTWTGSGNTIYF
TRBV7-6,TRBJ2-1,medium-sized,CASSPPESSYNEQFF
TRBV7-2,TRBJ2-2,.,CATRPGGAGELFF
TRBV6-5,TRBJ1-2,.,CASSFPGTSRYGYTF
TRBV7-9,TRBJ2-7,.,CASSLGTGRGEQYF
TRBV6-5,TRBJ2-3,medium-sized,CASSYGSYRANTQYF
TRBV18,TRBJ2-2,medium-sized,CASSPPAQVVTGELFF
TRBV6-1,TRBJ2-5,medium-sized,CASSERAGGGETQYF
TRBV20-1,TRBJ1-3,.,CSARGALTGSGNTIYF
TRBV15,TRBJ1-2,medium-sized,CATSRDRGGGDGYTF
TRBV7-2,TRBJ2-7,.,CASSAVGAPAYEQYF
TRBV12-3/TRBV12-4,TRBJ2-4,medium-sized,CASSSGLNIQYF
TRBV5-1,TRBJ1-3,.,CASSLAESSGNTIYF
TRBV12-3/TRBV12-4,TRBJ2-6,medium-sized,CASRGGSGANVLTF
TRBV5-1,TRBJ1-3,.,CASSPDGSGNTIYF
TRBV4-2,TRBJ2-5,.,CASSQEGTTQETQYF
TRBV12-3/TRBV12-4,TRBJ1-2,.,CASRKGQEGYGYTF
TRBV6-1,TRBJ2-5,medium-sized,CASSESIGETQYF
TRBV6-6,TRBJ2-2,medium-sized,CASSYVNTGELFF
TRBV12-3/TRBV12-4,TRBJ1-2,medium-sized,CASTKTGGNYGYTF
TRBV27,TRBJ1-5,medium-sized,CASSYRVDSNQPQHF
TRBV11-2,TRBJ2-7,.,CASSLDLLAGAYEQYF
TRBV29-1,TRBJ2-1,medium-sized,CSVEDDGDPFF
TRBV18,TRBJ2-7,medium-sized,CASSPRGVYSYEQYF
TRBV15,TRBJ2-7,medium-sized,CATSRGSSGTYEQYF
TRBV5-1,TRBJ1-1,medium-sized,CASSLQGFGAFF
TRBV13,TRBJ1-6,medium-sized,CASSLGGSAYNSPLHF
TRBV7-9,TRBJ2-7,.,CASLYGASEEQYF
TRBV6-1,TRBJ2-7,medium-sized,CASSEASFSYEQYF
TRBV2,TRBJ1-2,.,CASSDGGTGGRYGYTF
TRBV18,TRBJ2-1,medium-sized,CASSSGRVNEQFF
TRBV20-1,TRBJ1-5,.,CSARDRGQRSSQPQHF
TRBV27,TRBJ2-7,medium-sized,CASSPRYSYEQYF
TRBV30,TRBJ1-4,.,CAWSSGIEEKLFF
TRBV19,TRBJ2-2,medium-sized,CASSTGDRRELFF